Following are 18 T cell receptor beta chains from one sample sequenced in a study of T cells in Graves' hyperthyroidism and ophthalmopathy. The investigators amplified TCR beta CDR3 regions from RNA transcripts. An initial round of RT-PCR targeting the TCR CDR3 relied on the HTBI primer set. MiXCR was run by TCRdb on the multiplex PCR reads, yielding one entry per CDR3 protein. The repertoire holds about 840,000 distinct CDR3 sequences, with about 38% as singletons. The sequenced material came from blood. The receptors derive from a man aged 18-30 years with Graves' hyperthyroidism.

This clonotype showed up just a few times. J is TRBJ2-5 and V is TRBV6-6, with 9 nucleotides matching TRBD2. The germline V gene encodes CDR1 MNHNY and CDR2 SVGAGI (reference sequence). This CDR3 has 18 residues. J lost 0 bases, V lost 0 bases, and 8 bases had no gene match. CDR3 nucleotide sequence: TGTGCCAGCAGTTACTCTCGCGGGAGGGCCTGGGACCAAGAGACCCAGTACTTC. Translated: CASSYSRGRAWDQETQYF.

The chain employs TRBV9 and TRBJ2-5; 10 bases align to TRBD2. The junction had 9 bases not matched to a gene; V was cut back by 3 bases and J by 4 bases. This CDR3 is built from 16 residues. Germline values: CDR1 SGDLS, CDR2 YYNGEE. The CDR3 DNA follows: TGTGCCAGCAGCGCCCACTTAGCGGGGGGAGGAGAGACCCAGTACTTC. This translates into CASSAHLAGGGETQYF. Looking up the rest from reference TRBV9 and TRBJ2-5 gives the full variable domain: DSGVTQTPKHLITATGQRVTLRCSPRSGDLSVYWYQQSLDQGLQFLIQYYNGEERAKGNILERFSAQQFPDLHSELNLSSLELGDSALYFCASSAHLAGGGETQYFGPGTRLLVL.

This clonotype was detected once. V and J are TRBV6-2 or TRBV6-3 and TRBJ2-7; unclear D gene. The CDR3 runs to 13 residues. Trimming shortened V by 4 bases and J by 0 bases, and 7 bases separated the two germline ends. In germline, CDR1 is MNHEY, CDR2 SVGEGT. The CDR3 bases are TGTGCCAGCAGTTTCTCCTACTCCTACGAGCAGTACTTC. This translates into CASSFSYSYEQYF.

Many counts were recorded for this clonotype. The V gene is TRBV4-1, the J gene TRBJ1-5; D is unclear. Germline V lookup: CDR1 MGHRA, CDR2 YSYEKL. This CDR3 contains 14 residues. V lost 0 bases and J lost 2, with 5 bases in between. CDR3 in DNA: TGCGCCAGCAGCCAAGATTCGGGCAATCAGCCCCAGCATTTT. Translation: CASSQDSGNQPQHF.

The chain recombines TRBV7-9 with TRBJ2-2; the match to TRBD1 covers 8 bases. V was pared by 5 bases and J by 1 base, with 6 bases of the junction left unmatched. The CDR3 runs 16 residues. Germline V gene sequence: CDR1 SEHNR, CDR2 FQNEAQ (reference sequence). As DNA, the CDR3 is TGTGCCAGCAGCCTTTCCGGGACAGGGAACACCGGGGAGCTGTTTTTT. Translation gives CASSLSGTGNTGELFF.

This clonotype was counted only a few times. Written as DNA, the CDR3 is TGTGCCAGCACCGCGACAGCGAACACTGAAGCTTTCTTT. It is translated as CASTATANTEAFF. The chain combines TRBV6-5 with TRBJ1-1; TRBD1 is a possible D gene (5 bases). The V gene lost 7 bases and the J gene lost 1 base, with 10 bases spanning the gap. The germline gives CDR1 MNHEY, CDR2 SVGAGI. The CDR3 has 13 amino acids.

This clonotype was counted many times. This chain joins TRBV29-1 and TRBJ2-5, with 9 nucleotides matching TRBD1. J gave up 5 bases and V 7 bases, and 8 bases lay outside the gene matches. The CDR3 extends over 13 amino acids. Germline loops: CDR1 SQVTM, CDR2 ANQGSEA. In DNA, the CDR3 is TGCAGCGCGGACAGGGGCCCCGAGGAGACCCAGTACTTC. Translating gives CSADRGPEETQYF.

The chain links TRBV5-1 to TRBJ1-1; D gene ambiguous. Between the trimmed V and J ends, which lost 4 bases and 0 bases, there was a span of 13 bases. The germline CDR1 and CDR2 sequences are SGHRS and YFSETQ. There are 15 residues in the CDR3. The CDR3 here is CASSVGLGLNTEAFF. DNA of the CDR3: TGCGCCAGCAGCGTAGGGCTAGGGCTGAACACTGAAGCTTTCTTT. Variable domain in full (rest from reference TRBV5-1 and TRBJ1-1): KAGVTQTPRYLIKTRGQQVTLSCSPISGHRSVSWYQQTPGQGLQFLFEYFSETQRNKGNFPGRFSGRQFSNSRSEMNVSTLELGDSALYLCASSVGLGLNTEAFFGQGTRLTVV.

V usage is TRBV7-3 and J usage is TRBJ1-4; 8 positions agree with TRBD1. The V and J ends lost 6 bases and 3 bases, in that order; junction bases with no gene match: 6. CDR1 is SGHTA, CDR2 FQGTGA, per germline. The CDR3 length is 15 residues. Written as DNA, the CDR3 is TGTGCCAGCAGTCCCCGGGACAGGTCTAATGAAAAACTGTTTTTT. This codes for CASSPRDRSNEKLFF.

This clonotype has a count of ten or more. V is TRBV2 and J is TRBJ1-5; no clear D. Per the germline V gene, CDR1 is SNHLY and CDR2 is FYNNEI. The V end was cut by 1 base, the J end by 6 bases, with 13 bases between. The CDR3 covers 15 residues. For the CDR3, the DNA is TGTGCCAGCAGTGAAGATCGGAGGGAGGGTCAGCCCCAGCATTTT. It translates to CASSEDRREGQPQHF. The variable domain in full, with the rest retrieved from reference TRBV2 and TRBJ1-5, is EPEVTQTPSHQVTQMGQEVILRCVPISNHLYFYWYRQILGQKVEFLVSFYNNEISEKSEIFDDQFSVERPDGSNFTLKIRSTKLEDSAMYFCASSEDRREGQPQHFGDGTRLSIL.

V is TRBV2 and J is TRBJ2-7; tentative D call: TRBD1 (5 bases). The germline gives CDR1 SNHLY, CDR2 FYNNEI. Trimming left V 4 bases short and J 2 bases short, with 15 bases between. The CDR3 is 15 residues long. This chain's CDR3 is CASSVSPTGAYEQYF. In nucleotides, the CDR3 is TGTGCCAGCAGTGTGAGCCCAACAGGAGCCTACGAGCAGTACTTC.

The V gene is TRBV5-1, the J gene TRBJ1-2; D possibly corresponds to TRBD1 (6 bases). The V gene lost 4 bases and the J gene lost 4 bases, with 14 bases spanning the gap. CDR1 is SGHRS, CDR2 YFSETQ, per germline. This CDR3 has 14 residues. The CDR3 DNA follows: TGCGCCAGCAGCCAGTGGGGGGCAATCTATGGCTACACCTTC. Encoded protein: CASSQWGAIYGYTF.

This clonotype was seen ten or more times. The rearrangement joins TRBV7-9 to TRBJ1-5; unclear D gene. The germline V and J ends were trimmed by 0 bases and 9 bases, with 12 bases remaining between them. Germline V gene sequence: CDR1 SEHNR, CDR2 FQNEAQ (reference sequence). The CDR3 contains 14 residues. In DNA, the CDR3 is TGTGCCAGCAGCTTAGCAGGGCTGCTTGCGCCCCAGCATTTT. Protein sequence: CASSLAGLLAPQHF.

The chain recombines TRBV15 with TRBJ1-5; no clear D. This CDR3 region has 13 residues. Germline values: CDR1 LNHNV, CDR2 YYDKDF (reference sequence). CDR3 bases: TGTGCTGGCGTGAGGAATAGCAATCAGCCCCAGCATTTT. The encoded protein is CAGVRNSNQPQHF.

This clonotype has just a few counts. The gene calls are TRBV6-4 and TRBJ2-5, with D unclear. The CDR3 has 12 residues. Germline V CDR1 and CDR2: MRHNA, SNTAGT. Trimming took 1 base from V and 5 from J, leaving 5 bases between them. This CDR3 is CASSDYEETQYF. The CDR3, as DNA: TGTGCCAGCAGTGACTATGAGGAGACCCAGTACTTC.

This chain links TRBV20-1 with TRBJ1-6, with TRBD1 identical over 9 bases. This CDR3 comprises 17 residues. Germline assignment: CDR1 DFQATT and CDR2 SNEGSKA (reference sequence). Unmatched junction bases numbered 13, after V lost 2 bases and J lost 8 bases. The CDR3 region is CSARHGLDRGDDSPLHF. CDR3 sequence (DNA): TGCAGTGCTAGACACGGACTTGACAGGGGGGATGATTCACCCCTCCACTTT.

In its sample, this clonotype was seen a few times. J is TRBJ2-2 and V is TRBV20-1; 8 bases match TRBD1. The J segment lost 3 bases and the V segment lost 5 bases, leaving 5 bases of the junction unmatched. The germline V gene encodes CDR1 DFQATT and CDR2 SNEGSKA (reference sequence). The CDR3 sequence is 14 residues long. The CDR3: CSAFQGAHTGELFF. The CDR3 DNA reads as TGCAGTGCTTTTCAGGGGGCGCACACCGGGGAGCTGTTTTTT.

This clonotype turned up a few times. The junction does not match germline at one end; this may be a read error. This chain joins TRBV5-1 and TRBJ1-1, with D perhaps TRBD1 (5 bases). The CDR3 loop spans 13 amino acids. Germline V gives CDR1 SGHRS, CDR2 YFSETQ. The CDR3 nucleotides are TGCGCCAGCAGCTTTCCGGGACCCGACACCCTCCATTTT. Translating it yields CASSFPGPDTLHF.